This T cell receptor (beta chain) was profiled in a study of cytomegalovirus exposure and HLA in healthy donors. With regard to this clone: Its specificity is unknown.

The germline gives CDR1 MDHEN, CDR2 SYDVKM. Between the trimmed V and J ends, which lost 6 bases and 8 bases, there was a span of 8 bases. The CDR3 sequence is 11 residues long. General study points: Later on, an analysis found that several of the most significant clusters appeared to be linked to common viral pathogens, which included parvovirus B19. In vitro confirmation showed three CMV-associated chains to be CMV antigen specific. TCR beta chains numbering some 150 were designated cytomegalovirus-associated. The availability of immune exposure information extended only to CMV serostatus.

Vbeta (60) and Jbeta (13) primers were used in the PCR. Generated by immunoSEQ multiplex PCR, the TCRdb table keeps only in-frame clones and is missing some. This listing includes 100,000 to 150,000 clones. V is TRBV28 and J is TRBJ1-5; TRBD1 is a possible D gene (6 bases). This sequence was found in a woman between 40 and 55 years old in good health and CMV-seropositive. The sample was PBMCs. This chain's CDR3 is CASRKGEPQHF. The CDR3 DNA reads TGTGCCAGCAGAAAGGGGGAGCCCCAGCATTTT.